This passage covers 17 T cell receptor beta chains from one sample sequenced in a study of blood T cell repertoires in COVID-19 (dated by TCRdb to 2020 to 2021). Library generation was performed with the immunoSEQ multiplex PCR assay. As stored in TCRdb, this immuneACCESS dataset retains in-frame rearrangements with V and J assigned. A fraction of the clones does not appear; measured against another copy, unresolved V genes explain less than half of the discrepancy, and the remainder lacks a known reason. The sample records fewer than 300,000 clones, 80% to 85% of which are singletons. Around 14% of the sample belongs to the ten largest clones. Sequenced input: peripheral blood. The receptor set was obtained from a person between 65 and 80 years old with COVID-19, enrolled during active disease.

V gene TRBV28 combines with J gene TRBJ1-6; tentatively, D is TRBD1 (5 bases). This CDR3 is 12 amino acids long. Germline CDR1 is MDHEN and CDR2 is SYDVKM. Trimming took off 10 bases at V and 8 bases at J, with 12 bases between the two ends. CDR3 in amino acids: CAIAGVDSPLHF. The CDR3, as DNA: TGTGCCATCGCGGGGGTAGATTCACCCCTCCACTTT. The full variable domain, with the rest looked up from reference TRBV28 and TRBJ1-6, is DVKVTQSSRYLVKRTGEKVFLECVQDMDHENMFWYRQDPGLGLRLIYFSYDVKMKEKGDIPEGYSVSREKKERFSLILESASTNQTSMYLCAIAGVDSPLHFGNGTRLTVT.

V is TRBV28 and J is TRBJ2-1, with 7 bases fitting TRBD2. Trimming at V came to 7 bases and at J to 3 bases, leaving 9 bases not matched to a gene. This CDR3 spans 15 amino acids. In germline, CDR1 is MDHEN, CDR2 SYDVKM. The CDR3 DNA sequence: TGTGCCAGCACCCCCTGGTCTAGCGGCTACAATGAGCAGTTCTTC. Its translation: CASTPWSSGYNEQFF.

The chain's CDR3 is CASRKFDRYNEQFF. The DNA of the CDR3 is TGTGCCAGCCGGAAGTTCGACAGGTACAATGAGCAGTTCTTC. The chain uses TRBV28 and TRBJ2-1, with a weak D call TRBD1 (6 bases). V was clipped by 8 bases and J by 4 bases, with 15 bases between them. Per the germline V gene, CDR1 is MDHEN and CDR2 is SYDVKM. The length of the CDR3 is 14 residues.

This chain uses TRBV25-1 with TRBJ1-4, with 11 bases fitting TRBD1. Germline V gene sequence: CDR1 MGHDK, CDR2 SYGVNS. The CDR3 has 17 amino acids. The J segment lost 8 bases and the V segment lost 3 bases, leaving 11 bases of the junction unmatched. The CDR3 sequence is CASSDPVGGTGGEKLFF. In nucleotides, the CDR3 is TGTGCCAGCAGTGATCCCGTCGGGGGGACAGGGGGGGAAAAACTGTTTTTT.

The chain carries TRBV29-1 and TRBJ2-2, with 8 bases that match TRBD1. Germline-derived CDR1 and CDR2 are SQVTM and ANQGSEA. Unmatched junction bases numbered 3, after V lost 5 bases and J lost 4 bases. The CDR3 loop spans 13 amino acids. The CDR3 is CSVIQGVTGELFF. DNA of the CDR3: TGCAGCGTTATACAGGGGGTCACCGGGGAGCTGTTTTTT.

The V and J genes are TRBV27 and TRBJ2-1; 8 bases match TRBD1. Germline-derived CDR1 and CDR2 are MNHEY and SMNVEV (reference sequence). This CDR3 is 13 amino acids long. V shed 7 bases, J shed 5 bases, and the junction held 4 bases outside the gene matches. The CDR3 nucleotides are TGTGCCAGCACCATGGGACAGGACAATGAGCAGTTCTTC. It translates to CASTMGQDNEQFF.

J is TRBJ2-1 and V is TRBV28; 16 bases fit TRBD2. CDR1 is MDHEN and CDR2 is SYDVKM in the germline V gene. The junction had 14 bases not matched to a gene; V was cut back by 10 bases and J by 5 bases. This CDR3 is built from 18 residues. The CDR3 reads CATKRGTSGRVSDNEQFF. The CDR3 region has the DNA TGTGCCACCAAACGGGGGACTAGCGGGAGGGTATCGGACAATGAGCAGTTCTTC. The full variable domain, rest sourced from reference TRBV28 and TRBJ2-1, is DVKVTQSSRYLVKRTGEKVFLECVQDMDHENMFWYRQDPGLGLRLIYFSYDVKMKEKGDIPEGYSVSREKKERFSLILESASTNQTSMYLCATKRGTSGRVSDNEQFFGPGTRLTVL.

The chain joins TRBV6-5 to TRBJ1-5; D not resolved. The V end lost 7 bases, the J end lost 4 bases, and 8 bases lay between the germline ends. The CDR3 totals 12 residues. Germline V gene sequence: CDR1 MNHEY, CDR2 SVGAGI. As DNA, the CDR3 is TGTGCCAGCAATCAACAGAATCAGCCCCAGCATTTT. Protein sequence: CASNQQNQPQHF.

The rearrangement joins TRBV6-4 to TRBJ2-7; 9 bases map to TRBD2. The ends lost 5 bases at V and 7 bases at J; junction bases unmatched: 9. The CDR3 contains 14 residues. Germline loops: CDR1 MRHNA, CDR2 SNTAGT. For the CDR3, the DNA is TGTGCCAGCAGTCCACTAGCGGGCAAAGGGGAGCAGTACTTC. Translation gives CASSPLAGKGEQYF.

The genes are TRBV7-3 and TRBJ2-2; D unresolved. The CDR3 consists of 14 residues. CDR1 is SGHTA and CDR2 is FQGTGA in the germline V gene. With 5 bases removed from V and 5 bases from J, the gap between germline ends came to 12 bases. CDR3: CASSPNGGTGELFF. CDR3 nucleotide sequence: TGTGCCAGCAGCCCCAACGGTGGTACCGGGGAGCTGTTTTTT. Drawing the rest from reference TRBV7-3 and TRBJ2-2, the complete variable domain is GAGVSQTPSNKVTEKGKYVELRCDPISGHTALYWYRQSLGQGPEFLIYFQGTGAADDSGLPNDRFFAVRPEGSVSTLKIQRTERGDSAVYLCASSPNGGTGELFFGEGSRLTVL.

This clone was seen a few times. The chain employs TRBV28 and TRBJ1-6; no reliable D call. The length of the CDR3 is 14 residues. CDR1 is MDHEN and CDR2 is SYDVKM in the germline V gene. The V end lost 3 bases, the J end lost 7 bases, and 10 bases lay between the germline ends. CDR3 in DNA: TGTGCCAGCAGTTTTGGGCCAGACAATTCACCCCTCCACTTT. Protein product: CASSFGPDNSPLHF.

The sample holds a few counts of this clone. The rearrangement joins TRBV20-1 to TRBJ1-1; no reliable D call. Trimming stripped 0 bases from V and 7 bases from J, with 6 bases between. The CDR3 loop spans 11 amino acids. The germline V gene encodes CDR1 DFQATT and CDR2 SNEGSKA (reference sequence). CDR3 region: CSARDRFEAFF. The CDR3 DNA sequence: TGCAGTGCTAGAGACAGATTTGAAGCTTTCTTT.

The V gene is TRBV7-2, the J gene TRBJ1-1; D call uncertain. The CDR3 has 14 amino acids. The V and J ends lost 1 base and 5 bases respectively, with 11 bases between them. Looked up from germline, CDR1 is SGHTA and CDR2 is FQGNSA. CDR3 in amino acids: CASSLERYPTEAFF. The CDR3 DNA reads as TGTGCCAGCAGCTTAGAGAGGTACCCTACTGAAGCTTTCTTT.

The chain couples TRBV3-1 (or the pseudogene TRBV3-2) to TRBJ1-2; D might be TRBD1 (5 bases). The V gene lost 4 bases and the J gene lost 6 bases, with 15 bases spanning the gap. The CDR3 extends over 14 amino acids. Per the germline V gene, CDR1 is LGHDT and CDR2 is YNNKEL (reference sequence). Here the CDR3 DNA reads TGTGCCAGCAGCCGCCAGGGAGGGGTGGATGGCTACACCTTC. Its translation: CASSRQGGVDGYTF.

Of note for this clone: A junction boundary mismatches the germline segment, possibly from a read error. This chain links TRBV28 with TRBJ1-5, with a possible D match to TRBD1 (6 bases). Germline CDR1 is MDHEN and CDR2 is SYDVKM. This CDR3 is built from 13 residues. This CDR3 reads CSAQGIEYQPQHF. CDR3 nucleotides: TGCTCGGCACAGGGAATTGAGTATCAGCCCCAGCATTTT.

This clone was seen just once. The rearrangement joins TRBV3-1 (or the pseudogene TRBV3-2) to TRBJ2-5; TRBD1 might be the D (6 bases). CDR1 is LGHDT and CDR2 is YNNKEL in the germline V gene (reference sequence). The V end lost 6 bases, the J end lost 4 bases, and 18 bases lay between the germline ends. The CDR3 runs to 15 residues. CDR3 loop: CASRPLPPRGETQYF. CDR3 coding DNA: TGTGCCAGCAGACCCCTTCCTCCCAGGGGAGAGACCCAGTACTTC.

The chain links TRBV29-1 to TRBJ2-7; possible D gene TRBD1, 8 bases. With 4 bases removed from V and 4 bases from J, the gap between germline ends came to 11 bases. Germline V gene sequence: CDR1 SQVTM, CDR2 ANQGSEA. This CDR3 has 12 amino acids. CDR3 DNA sequence: TGCAGCGTTGCACAGGGGGGGTACGAGCAGTACTTC. Encoded protein: CSVAQGGYEQYF.